Listed here are 7 T cell receptor beta chains from one sample, sequenced in a study of graft-versus-host responses after intestinal transplantation. Their antigen targets remain unknown. Clones were read by immunoSEQ multiplex PCR, and TCRdb kept only the in-frame ones, dropping some. The sample carries around 88,000 clones, roughly 80% recorded once. The sample here was unstimulated CD8+ T cells sorted from spleen or lymph node cells, taken before intestinal transplant. All receptors come from a human donor who received an intestinal transplant.

V and J are TRBV27 and TRBJ1-4, with D possibly TRBD1 on 5 matching bases. CDR1 is MNHEY, CDR2 SMNVEV, per germline (reference sequence). Trimming took off 4 bases at V and 0 bases at J, with 15 bases between the two ends. The CDR3 runs 17 residues. The CDR3 loop reads CASSSPTEDATNEKLFF. The CDR3 nucleotides are TGTGCCAGCAGTTCCCCGACAGAAGACGCAACTAATGAAAAACTGTTTTTT.

This sequence joins TRBV4-2 and TRBJ1-2; tentatively, D is TRBD1 (5 bases). V lost 0 bases and J 6 bases, leaving 20 bases between the germline ends. The CDR3 consists of 17 residues. Germline assignment: CDR1 LGHNA and CDR2 YNFKEQ. CDR3 sequence reads: CASSQETEGREIDGYTF. The DNA for the CDR3 is TGTGCCAGCAGCCAAGAGACTGAGGGCAGGGAAATAGATGGCTACACCTTC.

This chain links TRBV13 with TRBJ2-7, with D uncertain. CDR3 length: 15 residues. The germline V and J ends were trimmed by 2 bases and 2 bases, with 13 bases remaining between them. Germline CDR1 is PRHDT and CDR2 is FYEKMQ (reference sequence). DNA of the CDR3: TGTGCCAGCAGCTTAAACCCGGACGGACCCTACGAGCAGTACTTC. Translation: CASSLNPDGPYEQYF.

The chain has TRBV4-2 and TRBJ2-7; 9 bases align to TRBD1. Losses at the gene ends were 0 bases for V and 3 bases for J; bases not matched to a gene: 3. The CDR3 sequence is 15 residues long. Germline loops: CDR1 LGHNA, CDR2 YNFKEQ. The CDR3 is CASSQDRTGVYEQYF. Here the CDR3 DNA reads TGTGCCAGCAGCCAAGACCGGACAGGGGTCTACGAGCAGTACTTC.

This chain joins TRBV4-3 and TRBJ2-7; TRBD1 might be the D (5 bases). The CDR3 runs 13 residues. The germline V gene encodes CDR1 LGHNA and CDR2 YSLEER. The V end lost 2 bases, the J end lost 5 bases, and 10 bases lay between the germline ends. CDR3: CASSQHPQDEQYF. DNA of the CDR3: TGCGCCAGCAGCCAACACCCACAGGACGAGCAGTACTTC.

J is TRBJ2-1 and V is TRBV28; D is unresolved. The germline CDR1 and CDR2 sequences are MDHEN and SYDVKM. CDR3 length: 16 amino acids. V was cut by 0 bases and J by 0 bases, with 9 bases left in between. As DNA, the CDR3 is TGTGCCAGCAGTTTATGGTGGTATAGCTCCTACAATGAGCAGTTCTTC. Its protein product is CASSLWWYSSYNEQFF. Supplemented by reference TRBV28 and TRBJ2-1, the full variable domain reads DVKVTQSSRYLVKRTGEKVFLECVQDMDHENMFWYRQDPGLGLRLIYFSYDVKMKEKGDIPEGYSVSREKKERFSLILESASTNQTSMYLCASSLWWYSSYNEQFFGPGTRLTVL.

This clone has only a few counts. The chain joins TRBV27 to TRBJ1-1, with D possibly matching TRBD1 (6 bases). The CDR3 loop spans 12 amino acids. Per the germline V gene, CDR1 is MNHEY and CDR2 is SMNVEV (reference sequence). V shed 8 bases and J shed 4 bases, with 11 bases lying between them. The CDR3 region is CASQQGGTEAFF. The CDR3 DNA follows: TGTGCCAGCCAACAGGGTGGCACTGAAGCTTTCTTT.